The T cell receptor (beta chain) under discussion was sequenced for a study of shared clonotypes between healthy human individuals. Sequencing used immunoSEQ multiplex PCR; TCRdb keeps in-frame clones, though not all of them. There are millions of clones in the sample; around nine tenths occur only once, and around 0.15% lies in the top ten. V shed 6 bases, J shed 6 bases, and the junction held 9 bases outside the gene matches. In germline, CDR1 is SNHLY, CDR2 FYNNEI. The CDR3 is 14 amino acids. The clonotype originates from a man in his late teens or twenties in good health. This chain joins TRBV2 and TRBJ2-7, with TRBD2 matching over 9 bases. The sequenced sample consisted of naive CD4+ T cells sorted from blood. Stated subset: CD45RA+ positively selected. The CDR3 DNA follows: TGTGCCAGCAGCCTTAGCGGGAGTGGTCCCGAGCAGTACTTC. Translating it yields CASSLSGSGPEQYF. The full variable domain, with the rest looked up from reference TRBV2 and TRBJ2-7, is EPEVTQTPSHQVTQMGQEVILRCVPISNHLYFYWYRQILGQKVEFLVSFYNNEISEKSEIFDDQFSVERPDGSNFTLKIRSTKLEDSAMYFCASSLSGSGPEQYFGPGTRLTVT.